This record concerns one T cell receptor beta chain sequence. Which antigen it targets is not known. Base qualities are not recorded, but no much larger clone differs from it by a single base. From the cysteine through the phenylalanine, the CDR3 covers 16 amino acids. Only the CDR3 DNA is retained, 48 bases long and in frame from the first base. Looking up the germline V gene (reference sequence) yields CDR1 LNHNV and CDR2 YYDKDF. Relative to germline, V is missing 3 bases and J is missing 1 base, with 6 bases of the junction outside any gene match. To sequence the TCRbeta CDR3 region, genomic DNA was isolated from the sorted cells. TCRbeta CDR3 regions were sequenced using the immunoSEQ Assay. Not all clones reach the TCRdb copy of this immuneACCESS table, which keeps in-frame sequences only. Checked studies attribute under half of the gap to unresolved V genes and leave the rest unexplained. The sample table shows around 70,000 clones, and about 82% are seen once. The top ten hold around 6.9% of the sample.

This entry belongs to a study of OX40 agonist ivuxolimab in advanced cancers. Some background on the complete study: Ivuxolimab was an agonistic, fully human IgG2 monoclonal antibody directed against OX40 (CD134), a costimulatory receptor. Intravenous ivuxolimab was administered to patients every 2 weeks at six dose levels: 0.01, 0.1, 0.3, 1.5, 3 and 10 mg/kg. Of the approximately 50 patients in dose escalation, 19 had hepatocellular carcinoma, about 15 had melanoma, 9 had renal cell carcinoma and 9 had head and neck cancer. In the dose-escalation cohort, over 65% of patients were male, and the mean age was approximately 60 years, with a range of roughly 23 to 85. Patients were allowed to have had prior anti-PD-1, anti-PD-L1 or anti-CTLA-4 therapy, and around 40% of the dose-escalation patients had previously received checkpoint inhibitors. Three dose-escalation patients achieved partial responses, one with hepatocellular carcinoma and two with cutaneous melanoma. The point of sequencing TCRbeta in the periphery was to test whether ivuxolimab changed TCR sequence diversity and drove clonal T-cell expansion. The monotherapy dose-escalation portion (N ≈ 55 patients) of the phase I ivuxolimab trial is reported in the paper. Overall study outcomes, separate from this receptor: In the 0.1-3.0 mg/kg groups, partial responders were among the patients with the lowest normalized peripheral clonal expansion, particularly in CD8+ T cells. At doses of 0.1 to 3.0 mg/kg, clonal expansion of both CD4+ and CD8+ T cells in blood was seen between baseline and week 6. Low levels of normalized T-cell clonal expansion were also seen in some patients who did not respond. The antigen specificity of the peripheral T cells that underwent clonal expansion was not determined. After ivuxolimab, CD8+ T cells had more expanded clones than CD4+ T cells on average.

The trial excluded patients who had a history of autoimmune disease or were on systemic immunosuppression. Peripheral blood for TCR sequencing was collected from all dose cohorts at baseline, on cycle 4 day 1, and on cycle 7 day 1. Samples were obtained from an open-label, multicenter, first-in-human phase I dose-escalation trial of ivuxolimab. Adults with locally advanced or metastatic melanoma, renal cell carcinoma, hepatocellular carcinoma or head and neck squamous cell carcinoma were enrolled in the trial. Before TCR sequencing, CD4+ T cells and CD8+ T cells from peripheral blood were sorted into separate populations.

Source: CD4+ or CD8+ T cells sorted from blood, taken in a trial of the OX40 agonist ivuxolimab. The rearranged segments are TRBV15 and TRBJ1-5; TRBD1 aligns with 7 central bases. The receptor was isolated from an adult with an advanced solid tumor such as melanoma, head and neck, liver or kidney cancer. This receptor carries the CDR3 CATSSLLQGSNQPQHF. The DNA sequence follows: TGTGCCACCAGCAGTCTCCTACAGGGGAGCAATCAGCCCCAGCATTTT.